This T cell receptor (beta chain) derives from a study of T cell responses to AZD1222 COVID-19 vaccine. Study outcomes and limitations: In all cases, repertoires were sampled only after the peak T cell response. Clonal diversity may have been underestimated, and the donors were mostly white British, with more females than males.

As to this clone: The antigen is unknown.

V was pared by 4 bases and J by 1 base, with 11 bases between. CDR3 size: 15 residues. Germline V gene sequence: CDR1 SGHAT, CDR2 FQNNGV. Some clones are missing from TCRdb's copy, which holds only in-frame ones; the method was immunoSEQ multiplex PCR. The data hold 95,000 to 150,000 clones, with roughly nine tenths observed a single time. The V call is TRBV11-2, the J call TRBJ2-1; tentatively, D is TRBD2 (5 bases). The clonotype was recovered from an adult in good health. Material: peripheral blood, obtained on day 0 of AZD1222 vaccination. CDR3 protein: CASSSEVSSYNEQFF. CDR3 DNA: TGTGCCAGCAGCTCGGAGGTTTCATCCTACAATGAGCAGTTCTTC.